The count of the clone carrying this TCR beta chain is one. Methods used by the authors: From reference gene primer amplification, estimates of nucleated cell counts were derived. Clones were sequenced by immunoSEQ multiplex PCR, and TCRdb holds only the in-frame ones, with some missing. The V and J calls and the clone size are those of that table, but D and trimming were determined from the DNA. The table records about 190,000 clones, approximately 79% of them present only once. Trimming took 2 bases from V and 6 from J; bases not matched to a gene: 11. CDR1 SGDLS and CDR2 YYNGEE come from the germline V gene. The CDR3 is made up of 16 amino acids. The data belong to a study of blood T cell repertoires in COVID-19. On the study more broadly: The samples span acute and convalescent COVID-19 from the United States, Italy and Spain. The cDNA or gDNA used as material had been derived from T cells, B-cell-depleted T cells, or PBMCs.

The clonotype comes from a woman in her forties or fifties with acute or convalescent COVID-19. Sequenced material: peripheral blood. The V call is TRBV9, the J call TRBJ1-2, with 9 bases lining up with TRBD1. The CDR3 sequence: CASSVRTGGPMDGYTF. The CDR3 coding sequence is TGTGCCAGCAGCGTGAGAACAGGGGGCCCTATGGATGGCTACACCTTC.